This TCR beta chain was identified in a study of T cells after yellow fever vaccination (dated by TCRdb to the late 2010s). Study-wide context: Libraries from fractions with low cell numbers were prepared with the SMART-Seq v4 Ultra Low Input RNA kit. To follow T-cell clones before and after primary and booster YFV17D yellow fever vaccination, bulk TCR alpha and beta repertoires were sequenced over time. Two healthy male donors made up the cohort, one aged 18 to 30 years and the other aged 30 to 40 years. Blood was collected at multiple timepoints before and after primary and secondary immunization, and bulk PBMC replicates and cell subsets were isolated.

The CDR3 numbers 16 residues from cysteine through phenylalanine. Only the CDR3 DNA stays, 48 bases, in frame from base 1. The junction shows trimming of 1 base on V and 4 bases on J, and the gene matches do not reach 5 bases of it. According to the germline V gene, CDR1 reads MGHRA and CDR2 reads YSYEKL. The reads were generated on an Illumina NovaSeq 6000. TCR cDNA was synthesized by 5'RACE template switching, which introduced a universal primer site and unique molecular identifiers. Priming of cDNA synthesis was performed from both the TCR alpha and TCR beta constant segments. Library amplification used two PCR steps, and the second PCR step added sample barcodes and sequencing adapters. Sequencing of the libraries was done on either Illumina HiSeq 2500 (2x100 bp) or NovaSeq (2x150 bp). For the original study's pipeline: MIGEC was used to demultiplex reads and collapse the reads into UMI consensus sequences, and MiXCR was used for V(D)J alignment. Vaccine-responding clonotypes were defined with edgeR using replicate PBMC samples, requiring FDR below 0.01 and a log2 fold change above 5 up to day 15. Each bulk clonotype was labeled CD4 or CD8 based on which sequenced repertoire, CD4 or CD8, contained the clonotype at higher abundance. The raw public reads went through TCRdb reprocessing: fastp at Q25, MiXCR clone calling, in-frame beta chains kept. Records with the same CDR3 protein are collapsed into one entry carrying the most frequent genes and DNA. The V and J calls and clone size come from TCRdb's table, not from the authors' own analysis. For this sample the table gives approximately 160,000 distinct CDR3 sequences, of which 7% to 10% were detected only once. Around 33% of the sample comes from the top ten.

Per the publication, the treatment or condition label means: live attenuated yellow fever vaccine strain. A standard Ficoll-Paque protocol was used to isolate PBMCs from peripheral blood. CD4 and CD8 T-cell fractions were isolated with Dynabeads CD4 and CD8 positive selection kits. TriZol was used to extract RNA from bulk PBMCs, from CD4 and CD8 fractions, and from dextramer-positive and dextramer-negative fractions. This clonotype occurred a few times. This receptor's antigen is unknown. Within one base of it there is no much larger clone, and no base qualities were kept. Overall results and qualifications from the work: The secondary T-cell response was found to be weaker but faster than the primary response, with a peak reached on day 5 rather than on day 15. Because abundant contaminating clonotypes from the bulk population could be contained in FACS-sorted repertoires, computational filtering was required. A small fraction of clonotypes appeared in both the CD4 and CD8 compartments, likely as a result of convergent recombination. After the booster, most clones that had expanded after primary vaccination were detected again (about 95% of CD4 and more than 85% of CD8), suggesting broad maintenance of memory. The study included only two donors, which limits how far the findings can be generalized.

Source: CD8+ T cells sorted from PBMCs, taken 45 days after the yellow fever booster vaccination. This receptor chain uses TRBV4-1 and TRBJ2-1; TRBD1 aligns with 9 central bases. The TCR was taken from a man younger than 35 who received the YFV17D yellow fever vaccine. The CDR3 is CASSQGPGQGYNEQFF. The nucleotide sequence reads TGCGCCAGCAGCCAAGGTCCGGGACAGGGATACAATGAGCAGTTCTTC.